What follows are 2 T cell receptor beta chains derived from one specimen sequenced in a study of blood T cell repertoires in COVID-19. Method: immunoSEQ multiplex PCR; TCRdb's copy keeps in-frame clones and lacks some. The sample has around 59,000 clones; just over 85% are singletons. The sequencing sample was made of peripheral blood. The receptors were sampled from a man aged 55 to 69 with acute or convalescent COVID-19.

V and J are TRBV18 and TRBJ2-3; D possibly corresponds to TRBD1 (6 bases). From germline, CDR1 is KGHSH and CDR2 LQKENI. The CDR3 extends over 17 amino acids. Trimming removed 4 bases from V and 0 bases from J, with 17 bases in between. The CDR3 DNA is TGTGCCAGCTCACAGATAGGACAGTACTCTAGCACAGATACGCAGTATTTT. Translated, it gives CASSQIGQYSSTDTQYF.

This clone was detected once. The rearrangement links TRBV24-1 to TRBJ2-5; 7 nucleotides match TRBD2. Germline V gene sequence: CDR1 KGHDR, CDR2 SFDVKD. CDR3 length equals 14 residues. V was clipped by 3 bases and J by 5 bases; unmatched bases: 5. The CDR3 region has the DNA TGTGCCACCAGTGATGGGGCGGGGGTGGAGACCCAGTACTTC. Translating gives CATSDGAGVETQYF.